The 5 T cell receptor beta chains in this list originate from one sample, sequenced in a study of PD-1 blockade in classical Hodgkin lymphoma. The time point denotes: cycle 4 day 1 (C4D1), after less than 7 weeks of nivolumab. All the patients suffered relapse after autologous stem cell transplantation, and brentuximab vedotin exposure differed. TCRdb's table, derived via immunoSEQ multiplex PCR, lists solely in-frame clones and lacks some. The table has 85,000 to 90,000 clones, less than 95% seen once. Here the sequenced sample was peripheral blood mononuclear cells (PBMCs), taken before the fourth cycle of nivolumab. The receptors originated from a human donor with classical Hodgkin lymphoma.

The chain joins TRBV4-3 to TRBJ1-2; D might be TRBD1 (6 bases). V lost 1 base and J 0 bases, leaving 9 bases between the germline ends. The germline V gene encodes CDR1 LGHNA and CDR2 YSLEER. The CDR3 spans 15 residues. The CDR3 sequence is CASSQVRGPNYGYTF. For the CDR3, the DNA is TGCGCCAGCAGCCAAGTTCGGGGGCCTAACTATGGCTACACCTTC.

Here the CDR3 reads CAWSVPYVAGGFTGELFF. DNA of the CDR3: TGTGCCTGGAGTGTACCCTACGTCGCGGGGGGGTTCACCGGGGAGCTGTTTTTT. The chain recombines TRBV30 with TRBJ2-2; 9 nucleotides match TRBD2. CDR1 and CDR2 (germline): GTSNPN, SVGIG (reference sequence). V gave up 0 bases and J gave up 4 bases; unmatched junction bases: 12. CDR3 length equals 18 residues.

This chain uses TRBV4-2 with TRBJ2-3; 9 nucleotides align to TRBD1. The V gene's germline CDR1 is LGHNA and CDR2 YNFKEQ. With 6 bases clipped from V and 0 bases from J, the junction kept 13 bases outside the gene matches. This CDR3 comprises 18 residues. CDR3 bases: TGTGCCAGCAGTCTGCGGACAGGGGCAAACCCTAGCACAGATACGCAGTATTTT. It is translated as CASSLRTGANPSTDTQYF.

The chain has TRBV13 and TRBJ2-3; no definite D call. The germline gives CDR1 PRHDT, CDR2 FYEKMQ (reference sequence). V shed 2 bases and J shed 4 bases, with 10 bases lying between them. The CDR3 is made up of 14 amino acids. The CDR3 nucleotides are TGTGCCAGCAGCTTATGGGATGAGCCAGATACGCAGTATTTT. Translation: CASSLWDEPDTQYF.

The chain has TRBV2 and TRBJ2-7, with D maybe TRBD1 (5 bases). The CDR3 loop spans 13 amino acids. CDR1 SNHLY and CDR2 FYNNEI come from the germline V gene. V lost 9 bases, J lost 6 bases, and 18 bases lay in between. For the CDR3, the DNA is TGTGCCAGGGGGCTGGCAGGGATGGGCGAGCAGTACTTC. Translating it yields CARGLAGMGEQYF. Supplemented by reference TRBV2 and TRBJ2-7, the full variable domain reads EPEVTQTPSHQVTQMGQEVILRCVPISNHLYFYWYRQILGQKVEFLVSFYNNEISEKSEIFDDQFSVERPDGSNFTLKIRSTKLEDSAMYFCARGLAGMGEQYFGPGTRLTVT.